The 8 T cell receptor beta chains in this list originate from one sample, sequenced in a study of T cells in Graves' hyperthyroidism and ophthalmopathy. Amplified regions were TCR beta CDR3 sequences from RNA transcripts. Using the HTBI primer set, a first-round RT-PCR was run on the TCR CDR3. TCRdb reprocessed the multiplex PCR reads with MiXCR, giving one entry per CDR3 protein. The data show around 350,000 distinct CDR3 sequences, about a sixth seen once. The sequencing sample was made of blood. All receptors come from a woman in her twenties or thirties with Graves' hyperthyroidism that later progressed to Graves' ophthalmopathy.

The table lists this clonotype with many counts. The chain joins TRBV6-1 to TRBJ2-3; 10 bases match TRBD2. CDR1 is MNHNS, CDR2 SASEGT, per germline. CDR3 length: 19 amino acids. J was trimmed by 1 base and V by 5 bases; bases with no gene match: 15. The CDR3 region is CASSTHPLAGVLGTDTQYF. DNA of the CDR3: TGTGCCAGCAGTACCCACCCGCTAGCGGGGGTCCTGGGCACAGATACGCAGTATTTT.

To note about this clonotype: A read error may be the cause here, since a much bigger clone is one base away. Because the CDR3 is missing its conserved closing phenylalanine or tryptophan, this is likely a read error. This chain joins TRBV3-1 and TRBJ2-1; D possibly corresponds to TRBD2 (5 bases). V lost 0 bases to trimming and J lost 3 bases, with 12 bases between them. Per the germline V gene, CDR1 is LGHDT and CDR2 is YNNKEL (reference sequence). The CDR3 consists of 16 residues. Written as DNA, the CDR3 is TGTGCCAGCAGCCAAGATCGTTACGGGGACTACAATGAGCAGTTCTGC. It specifies CASSQDRYGDYNEQFC.

V usage is TRBV12-3 or TRBV12-4 and J usage is TRBJ1-1; no clear D. The CDR3 is 15 residues long. Between the trimmed V and J ends, which lost 4 bases and 3 bases, there was a span of 15 bases. This CDR3 reads CASSSPLGGDTEAFF. The DNA for the CDR3 is TGTGCCAGCAGTTCCCCTTTAGGCGGGGACACTGAAGCTTTCTTT.

This clonotype occurred many times. The J gene is TRBJ2-2, the V gene TRBV3-1; D is unclear. The CDR3 contains 13 residues. V was trimmed by 3 bases and J by 7 bases, leaving 9 bases between them. CDR1 is LGHDT, CDR2 YNNKEL, per germline (reference sequence). The CDR3 here is CASSHEPIGELFF. DNA for the CDR3: TGTGCCAGCAGCCACGAGCCCATCGGGGAGCTGTTTTTT.

This clonotype was detected many times. The gene calls are TRBV20-1 and TRBJ1-4, with TRBD1 matching 9 bases. Losses at the gene ends were 0 bases for V and 8 bases for J; bases not matched to a gene: 10. The V gene's germline CDR1 is DFQATT and CDR2 SNEGSKA (reference sequence). CDR3 length equals 16 residues. CDR3 nucleotides: TGCAGTGCTAGAGATCTCCTACAGGGGGCAGGGGAAAAACTGTTTTTT. This translates into CSARDLLQGAGEKLFF.

This clonotype was seen a few times. This chain links TRBV19 with TRBJ2-1; no reliable D call. This CDR3 has 15 residues. Looked up from germline, CDR1 is LNHDA and CDR2 is SQIVND (reference sequence). Trimming stripped 1 base from V and 7 bases from J, with 14 bases between. CDR3 DNA sequence: TGTGCCAGTAGTATAGGATGGATCGCCTCTAATGAGCAGTTCTTC. Residues: CASSIGWIASNEQFF.

The rearrangement joins TRBV20-1 to TRBJ1-2, with 7 bases fitting TRBD1. The CDR3 is 13 residues long. Germline V gene lookup returns CDR1 DFQATT and CDR2 SNEGSKA (reference sequence). V was pared by 6 bases and J by 3 bases, with 7 bases of the junction left unmatched. The CDR3, as DNA: TGCAGTGCATGGGACAGAGGCTACTATGGCTACACCTTC. Encoded protein: CSAWDRGYYGYTF.

The V call is TRBV10-3, the J call TRBJ2-1; 7 nucleotides line up with TRBD2. Germline loops: CDR1 ENHRY, CDR2 SYGVKD. The J segment lost 6 bases and the V segment lost 7 bases, leaving 12 bases of the junction unmatched. This CDR3 contains 15 residues. This CDR3 is CAITEVGRPLNEQFF. In DNA, the CDR3 is TGTGCCATCACCGAAGTCGGGAGGCCCCTCAATGAGCAGTTCTTC.